This T cell receptor beta chain was captured in a study of shared T cell receptors in the human thymus. Trimming removed 4 bases at V and 4 bases at J, with 13 bases between. Germline V gene data show CDR1 as SQVTM and CDR2 as ANQGSEA. The CDR3 is 14 residues long. TCRdb's table, derived via immunoSEQ multiplex PCR, lists solely in-frame clones and lacks some. This table has about 660,000 clones, roughly 90% appearing once. These same records also appear under a second study, on human thymus T cells. This second study says: Reports from related research described highly overlapping thymic repertoires among unrelated individuals.

The gene calls are TRBV29-1 and TRBJ1-4, with a possible D match to TRBD1 (5 bases). The specimen was thymocytes. This receptor was identified in a boy in the first two years of life with a congenital heart defect. The CDR3 loop reads CSVGMQGLNEKLFF. The CDR3 DNA reads as TGCAGCGTTGGGATGCAGGGTCTTAATGAAAAACTGTTTTTT. Full variable domain (rest looked up from reference TRBV29-1 and TRBJ1-4): SAVISQKPSRDICQRGTSLTIQCQVDSQVTMMFWYRQQPGQSLTLIATANQGSEATYESGFVIDKFPISRPNLTFSTLTVSNMSPEDSSIYLCSVGMQGLNEKLFFGSGTQLSVL.